This T cell receptor beta chain originates from a study of T-cell memory formation after mild COVID-19. Study in general: Across donors, TCR clusters were largely donor specific.

5'RACE, which relied on constant-segment primers, yielded TCR alpha and TCR beta cDNA libraries carrying sample barcodes and UMIs. Each CDR3 protein is one row after TCRdb ran MiXCR on the 5' RACE reads. The data show 350,000 to 450,000 distinct CDR3 sequences, about an eighth seen once. This clonotype was observed a handful of times. Its antigen is still unknown. Overall study results and limits: Contracting clones localized mainly to CM and EM when CD4+ and mainly to EMRA when CD8+. Second-wave clones reaching peak frequency on day 37 lacked confirmed SARS-CoV-2 specificity.

CDR3 size: 14 residues. The germline V gene encodes CDR1 MNHNY and CDR2 SVGAGI (reference sequence). V lost 8 bases and J 4 bases, leaving 15 bases between the germline ends. The sequence was obtained from a man between 18 and 29 years old who had mild COVID-19 (a few samples of this study predate the infection). Cell type and time point are not known. Sequenced: PBMCs or a T cell subset sorted from them (not recorded which). This chain joins TRBV6-6 and TRBJ2-1, with D possibly called TRBD1 or TRBD2 (5 bases each). The CDR3 DNA reads as TGTGCCAGCCTACCCGGGACGGAATACAATGAGCAGTTCTTC. The encoded protein is CASLPGTEYNEQFF.